What follows are 32 T cell receptor beta chains derived from one specimen sequenced in a study of T cell changes during pregnancy in multiple sclerosis. Profiling relied on immunoSEQ multiplex PCR, and the TCRdb table lists in-frame clones only, not all of them. The sample gives fewer than 85,000 clones, 85% to 95% of which show up once; about 2.5% is in the top ten. The specimen was peripheral blood, collected after pregnancy. The receptors originated from a female donor in good health, enrolled as a control in a pregnancy study.

The chain employs TRBV2 and TRBJ1-1; D not certain. With 10 bases removed from V and 5 bases from J, the gap between germline ends came to 17 bases. In germline, CDR1 is SNHLY, CDR2 FYNNEI. The CDR3 runs 13 residues. CDR3 amino acids: CANLTNRRTEAFF. The CDR3 nucleotides are TGTGCCAACCTAACAAACCGGAGAACTGAAGCTTTCTTT. Complete variable domain (other parts from reference TRBV2 and TRBJ1-1): EPEVTQTPSHQVTQMGQEVILRCVPISNHLYFYWYRQILGQKVEFLVSFYNNEISEKSEIFDDQFSVERPDGSNFTLKIRSTKLEDSAMYFCANLTNRRTEAFFGQGTRLTVV.

The rearrangement uses TRBV7-3 and TRBJ1-2; the D is unclear. Germline loops: CDR1 SGHTA, CDR2 FQGTGA. Trimming cost V 1 base and J 2 bases, with 20 bases left between them. The CDR3 loop spans 18 amino acids. The DNA for the CDR3 is TGTGCCAGCAGCTTAAAACCCCGGAGCGGGTCATGGAACTATGGCTACACCTTC. This sequence encodes CASSLKPRSGSWNYGYTF.

V and J are TRBV30 and TRBJ2-3; 7 nucleotides match TRBD2. Unmatched junction bases numbered 13, after V lost 0 bases and J lost 4 bases. Germline V lookup: CDR1 GTSNPN, CDR2 SVGIG (reference sequence). The CDR3 totals 17 residues. The CDR3 sequence: CAWSVNWLAVWADTQYF. Here the CDR3 DNA reads TGTGCCTGGAGTGTTAATTGGCTAGCGGTATGGGCAGATACGCAGTATTTT.

DNA for the CDR3: TGTGCCAGCAGCCAAGCGCCGGGGTACGACAATGAGCAGTTCTTC. Protein: CASSQAPGYDNEQFF. The V gene is TRBV4-2, the J gene TRBJ2-1, with D maybe TRBD2 (5 bases). V was trimmed by 1 base and J by 5 bases, leaving 12 bases between them. CDR3 length: 15 amino acids. Per germline, CDR1 LGHNA and CDR2 YNFKEQ.

The chain carries TRBV30 and TRBJ2-1; maybe TRBD1 (5 bases). This CDR3 has 13 amino acids. CDR1 GTSNPN and CDR2 SVGIG come from the germline V gene (reference sequence). V lost 2 bases and J lost 7, with 12 bases in between. The DNA for the CDR3 is TGTGCCTGGAGTCCCTCATCAGGGAATGAGCAGTTCTTC. Amino acid sequence: CAWSPSSGNEQFF.

The chain is built from TRBV4-1 and TRBJ2-2, with 7 bases identical to TRBD1. The CDR3 extends over 16 amino acids. CDR1 and CDR2 (germline): MGHRA, YSYEKL. V was clipped by 3 bases and J by 1 base; unmatched bases: 5. CDR3: CASSQGDRGNTGELFF. The CDR3 DNA reads as TGCGCCAGCAGCCAGGGGGACAGAGGGAACACCGGGGAGCTGTTTTTT.

The V gene is TRBV30, the J gene TRBJ1-4; D is perhaps TRBD1 (6 bases). There are 12 residues in the CDR3. Germline CDR1 reads GTSNPN; CDR2 reads SVGIG (reference sequence). The CDR3 loop is CARNRVGEKLFF. In DNA, the CDR3 is TGTGCAAGGAACAGGGTTGGGGAAAAACTGTTTTTT.

The J gene is TRBJ2-4, the V gene TRBV9; D remains ambiguous. Looked up from germline, CDR1 is SGDLS and CDR2 is YYNGEE. The CDR3 covers 14 residues. V was shortened by 0 bases and J by 0 bases, with 4 bases between the two germline ends. The DNA of the CDR3 is TGTGCCAGCAGCGTAGAAGCAGCCAAAAACATTCAGTACTTC. Its translation is CASSVEAAKNIQYF. Filled out from reference TRBV9 and TRBJ2-4, the complete variable domain reads DSGVTQTPKHLITATGQRVTLRCSPRSGDLSVYWYQQSLDQGLQFLIQYYNGEERAKGNILERFSAQQFPDLHSELNLSSLELGDSALYFCASSVEAAKNIQYFGAGTRLSVL.

This chain uses TRBV5-1 with TRBJ2-5; D gene unclear. V was shortened by 3 bases and J by 5 bases, with 8 bases between the two germline ends. CDR3 size: 12 residues. Germline V gene lookup returns CDR1 SGHRS and CDR2 YFSETQ. CDR3 sequence (DNA): TGCGCCAGCAGCTCCCTCGGGGAGACCCAGTACTTC. It yields the protein CASSSLGETQYF.

The V and J genes are TRBV2 and TRBJ2-1, with 12 bases that match TRBD2. V lost 6 bases, J lost 3 bases, and 12 bases stayed unmatched. This CDR3 is built from 18 residues. CDR1 and CDR2 (germline): SNHLY, FYNNEI. CDR3 nucleotide sequence: TGTGCCAGCAGAGCTACTAGCGGGGGGCCGAGAAACTACAATGAGCAGTTCTTC. The encoded protein is CASRATSGGPRNYNEQFF.

The chain joins TRBV19 to TRBJ2-3; perhaps TRBD2 as D (5 bases). From germline, CDR1 is LNHDA and CDR2 SQIVND (reference sequence). Trimming stripped 2 bases from V and 0 bases from J, with 21 bases between. CDR3 length: 19 amino acids. The CDR3 nucleotides read TGTGCCAGTAGTATAAATGGCATATGGGCGGGCCATAGCACAGATACGCAGTATTTT. It yields the protein CASSINGIWAGHSTDTQYF.

The chain combines TRBV6-1 with TRBJ2-3, with D tentatively TRBD1 (5 bases). With 0 bases removed from V and 1 base from J, the gap between germline ends came to 11 bases. From germline, CDR1 is MNHNS and CDR2 SASEGT. CDR3 length equals 16 residues. The CDR3 loop reads CASSEAGRVGTDTQYF. DNA of the CDR3: TGTGCCAGCAGTGAAGCTGGCAGGGTGGGCACAGATACGCAGTATTTT.

This sequence joins TRBV7-2 and TRBJ1-2; D unresolved. The CDR3 length is 13 residues. Trimming left V 3 bases short and J 4 bases short, with 9 bases between. Germline V gene lookup returns CDR1 SGHTA and CDR2 FQGNSA. The CDR3 region has the DNA TGTGCCAGCAGCTTTTCGTCAGTCTATGGCTACACCTTC. It encodes CASSFSSVYGYTF.

The CDR3 protein is CASSGDSQGADTQYF. DNA for the CDR3: TGTGCCAGCAGCGGGGACAGCCAGGGGGCAGATACGCAGTATTTT. V gene TRBV2 combines with J gene TRBJ2-3, with TRBD1 matching 7 bases. Germline V gene sequence: CDR1 SNHLY, CDR2 FYNNEI. CDR3 length: 15 residues. V was clipped by 6 bases and J by 4 bases; unmatched bases: 10.

The chain is built from TRBV19 and TRBJ1-3, with D hard to call. This CDR3 region has 12 residues. Germline V gene lookup returns CDR1 LNHDA and CDR2 SQIVND (reference sequence). Trimming removed 6 bases from V and 4 bases from J, with 7 bases in between. The CDR3 protein is CASSGVGNTIYF. The CDR3 nucleotides are TGTGCCAGTAGCGGGGTCGGAAACACCATATATTTT.

This chain joins TRBV7-2 and TRBJ2-3; TRBD2 matches 11 bases. CDR1 is SGHTA, CDR2 FQGNSA, per germline. CDR3 length equals 16 residues. J lost 1 base, V lost 0 bases, and 0 bases had no gene match. Here the CDR3 DNA reads TGTGCCAGCAGCTTAGCACTAGCGGGAGGCACAGATACGCAGTATTTT. This gives the protein CASSLALAGGTDTQYF. Together with reference TRBV7-2 and TRBJ2-3, the CDR3 gives the full variable domain: GAGVSQSPSNKVTEKGKDVELRCDPISGHTALYWYRQSLGQGLEFLIYFQGNSAPDKSGLPSDRFSAERTGGSVSTLTIQRTQQEDSAVYLCASSLALAGGTDTQYFGPGTRLTVL.

The chain is built from TRBV7-2 and TRBJ1-2; 7 nucleotides line up with TRBD1. The V segment lost 5 bases and the J segment 3 bases; nucleotides outside the gene matches: 6. The germline V gene has CDR1 SGHTA and CDR2 FQGNSA. The CDR3 is made up of 14 amino acids. CDR3 in DNA: TGTGCCAGCAGCACCCGACAGGGAGACTATGGCTACACCTTC. The encoded protein is CASSTRQGDYGYTF. The full variable domain, its missing parts supplied by reference TRBV7-2 and TRBJ1-2, is GAGVSQSPSNKVTEKGKDVELRCDPISGHTALYWYRQSLGQGLEFLIYFQGNSAPDKSGLPSDRFSAERTGGSVSTLTIQRTQQEDSAVYLCASSTRQGDYGYTFGSGTRLTVV.

V and J are TRBV2 and TRBJ2-1; D gene ambiguous. This CDR3 is 11 amino acids long. The V gene's germline CDR1 is SNHLY and CDR2 FYNNEI. V lost 9 bases and J lost 10, with 13 bases in between. CDR3 bases: TGTGCCAGTATTAGACTTAGGGAGCAGTTCTTC. Translated, it gives CASIRLREQFF.

V usage is TRBV13 and J usage is TRBJ2-7, with D uncertain. Germline V lookup: CDR1 PRHDT, CDR2 FYEKMQ (reference sequence). Trimming took 0 bases from V and 4 from J, leaving 10 bases between them. The CDR3 length is 14 residues. The CDR3 region has the DNA TGTGCCAGCAGCTTAGGGTCGTGGGCTTACGAGCAGTACTTC. This translates into CASSLGSWAYEQYF.

The rearrangement links TRBV30 to TRBJ1-1, with no clear D. Germline CDR1 is GTSNPN and CDR2 is SVGIG (reference sequence). The CDR3 has 12 amino acids. The V end was cut by 4 bases, the J end by 4 bases, with 10 bases between. Here the CDR3 reads CAWKQTSTEAFF. For the CDR3, the DNA is TGTGCCTGGAAACAGACGAGCACTGAAGCTTTCTTT.

This clone appeared a single time. The rearrangement joins TRBV19 to TRBJ1-1; a possible D gene is TRBD1 (6 bases). CDR1 LNHDA and CDR2 SQIVND come from the germline V gene (reference sequence). This CDR3 spans 13 amino acids. Trimming took 8 bases from V and 0 from J, leaving 10 bases between them. CDR3: CASGQTVNTEAFF. CDR3 nucleotide sequence: TGTGCCAGTGGACAGACCGTGAACACTGAAGCTTTCTTT.

The chain combines TRBV7-9 with TRBJ1-5; D unclear. V was pared by 3 bases and J by 7 bases, with 7 bases between. The V gene's germline CDR1 is SEHNR and CDR2 FQNEAQ (reference sequence). The CDR3 length is 12 residues. The CDR3 sequence: CASSLNGQPQHF. The CDR3, as DNA: TGTGCCAGCAGCTTGAACGGGCAGCCCCAGCATTTT. The whole variable domain, remainder taken from reference TRBV7-9 and TRBJ1-5, is DTGVSQNPRHKITKRGQNVTFRCDPISEHNRLYWYRQTLGQGPEFLTYFQNEAQLEKSRLLSDRFSAERPKGSFSTLEIQRTEQGDSAMYLCASSLNGQPQHFGDGTRLSIL.

The rearrangement uses TRBV28 and TRBJ2-1; the D is unclear. The germline V gene encodes CDR1 MDHEN and CDR2 SYDVKM. The CDR3 has 16 amino acids. The ends were cut back, 2 bases at V and 5 bases at J, with 16 bases in the middle. The chain's CDR3 is CASSLGSAGNHNEQFF. The CDR3, as DNA: TGTGCCAGCAGTTTAGGGTCGGCAGGCAACCACAATGAGCAGTTCTTC.

The V gene is TRBV28, the J gene TRBJ1-2; D remains unclear. There are 12 residues in the CDR3. V lost 6 bases and J 8 bases, leaving 13 bases between the germline ends. The germline V gene encodes CDR1 MDHEN and CDR2 SYDVKM. The CDR3 DNA follows: TGTGCCAGCAGGTACAGTATGGGCGGCTACACCTTC. It encodes CASRYSMGGYTF.

There are a few counts of this clone. J is TRBJ1-1 and V is TRBV7-8; D not resolved. Trimming pared 5 bases from V and 5 bases from J, leaving 18 bases between. The CDR3 extends over 15 amino acids. The germline V gene has CDR1 SGHVS and CDR2 FQNEAQ. The CDR3 loop is CASSLVAGLGTEAFF. CDR3 in DNA: TGTGCCAGCAGCCTGGTGGCGGGTCTCGGTACTGAAGCTTTCTTT.

The chain joins TRBV19 to TRBJ1-2; possible D gene TRBD1, 5 bases. CDR1 LNHDA and CDR2 SQIVND come from the germline V gene (reference sequence). The CDR3 contains 15 residues. V lost 8 bases and J lost 8, with 24 bases in between. CDR3 DNA sequence: TGTGCCAGTGTCCCTAGGGGCCCGTTCGTTCGGGGCTACACCTTC. Translated: CASVPRGPFVRGYTF.

In this sample, this clone turned up a few times. V is TRBV30 and J is TRBJ1-1; a weak D match, TRBD1 (6 bases). The CDR3 covers 13 residues. Germline lookup yields CDR1 GTSNPN and CDR2 SVGIG (reference sequence). V was cut by 5 bases and J by 4 bases, with 14 bases left in between. CDR3: CAWGRGYSTEAFF. As DNA, the CDR3 is TGTGCCTGGGGCAGGGGTTACAGCACTGAAGCTTTCTTT.

The gene calls are TRBV5-4 and TRBJ1-2; D might be TRBD1 (5 bases). The ends were cut back, 4 bases at V and 7 bases at J, with 17 bases in the middle. The length of the CDR3 is 14 residues. Germline-derived CDR1 and CDR2 are SGHNT and YYREEE (reference sequence). The CDR3 sequence: CASSAPQEKGGYTF. CDR3 bases: TGTGCCAGCAGCGCCCCACAGGAGAAAGGTGGCTACACCTTC.

The chain uses TRBV7-2 and TRBJ2-5; possible D gene TRBD1, 6 bases. CDR1 SGHTA and CDR2 FQGNSA come from the germline V gene. With 4 bases removed from V and 5 bases from J, the gap between germline ends came to 17 bases. This CDR3 contains 15 residues. CDR3 coding DNA: TGTGCCAGCAGCTCCCTAGGGACACCTGGGGAGACCCAGTACTTC. This encodes CASSSLGTPGETQYF.

V is TRBV4-1 and J is TRBJ1-2; TRBD1 is a possible D gene (5 bases). This CDR3 spans 17 amino acids. V was shortened by 0 bases and J by 4 bases, with 18 bases between the two germline ends. CDR1 and CDR2 (germline): MGHRA, YSYEKL. DNA of the CDR3: TGCGCCAGCAGCCAAGAAACCGGCGCGGGACTCGGCTATGGCTACACCTTC. Its protein is CASSQETGAGLGYGYTF.

This clone was detected once. This chain joins TRBV7-8 and TRBJ2-3; 7 positions match TRBD2. CDR3 length: 16 residues. Germline V gene data show CDR1 as SGHVS and CDR2 as FQNEAQ. The V and J ends lost 5 bases and 5 bases, in that order; junction bases with no gene match: 13. The CDR3 reads CASSAKRDWLRDTQYF. The CDR3, as DNA: TGTGCCAGCAGCGCGAAGCGGGACTGGTTAAGAGATACGCAGTATTTT.

The chain joins TRBV5-4 to TRBJ1-2, with 7 bases aligning to TRBD1. J gave up 4 bases and V 4 bases, and 4 bases lay outside the gene matches. Germline V gives CDR1 SGHNT, CDR2 YYREEE (reference sequence). The CDR3 spans 13 residues. The CDR3 protein is CASSPRDSYGYTF. CDR3 bases: TGTGCCAGCAGCCCGCGGGACAGCTATGGCTACACCTTC.